The 3 T cell receptor beta chains reported below all come from one sample, sequenced in a study of blood T cells in healthy people across ages. Together with a sample-barcoded 5' primer, a J-beta primer mix was included in a second PCR lasting about 6 to 11 cycles. TCRdb recomputed calls from the 5' RACE reads with MiXCR, one row per CDR3 protein. This table holds hundreds of thousands of distinct CDR3 sequences, 24% found once. The same sample was also used in a study of T cells of mothers and their children.

The sequenced sample was blood. The receptors stem from a boy younger than 18 in good health.

This clonotype was observed a handful of times. The chain has TRBV27 and TRBJ1-5, with D unresolved. Germline CDR1 is MNHEY and CDR2 is SMNVEV (reference sequence). This CDR3 comprises 14 residues. Trimming removed 2 bases at V and 5 bases at J, with 10 bases between. CDR3 bases: TGTGCCAGCAGTTTAGTGCCAGGCGATCAGCCCCAGCATTTT. Protein product: CASSLVPGDQPQHF.

The sample holds a few counts of this clonotype. The genes are TRBV27 and TRBJ1-1; no firm D call. This CDR3 has 14 residues. Germline assignment: CDR1 MNHEY and CDR2 SMNVEV (reference sequence). Trimming left V 9 bases short and J 1 base short, with 15 bases between. The CDR3 loop reads CASGPRLRNTEAFF. In DNA form, the CDR3 reads TGTGCCAGTGGCCCGAGACTCAGGAACACTGAAGCTTTCTTT.

This clonotype was counted a few times. The chain employs TRBV20-1 and TRBJ1-5, with a weak D call TRBD1 (6 bases). This CDR3 comprises 14 residues. V lost 3 bases to trimming and J lost 0 bases, with 9 bases between them. Germline CDR1 is DFQATT and CDR2 is SNEGSKA (reference sequence). CDR3 DNA sequence: TGCAGTGCTAGGTGGACAGCTAGCAATCAGCCCCAGCATTTT. It encodes CSARWTASNQPQHF.